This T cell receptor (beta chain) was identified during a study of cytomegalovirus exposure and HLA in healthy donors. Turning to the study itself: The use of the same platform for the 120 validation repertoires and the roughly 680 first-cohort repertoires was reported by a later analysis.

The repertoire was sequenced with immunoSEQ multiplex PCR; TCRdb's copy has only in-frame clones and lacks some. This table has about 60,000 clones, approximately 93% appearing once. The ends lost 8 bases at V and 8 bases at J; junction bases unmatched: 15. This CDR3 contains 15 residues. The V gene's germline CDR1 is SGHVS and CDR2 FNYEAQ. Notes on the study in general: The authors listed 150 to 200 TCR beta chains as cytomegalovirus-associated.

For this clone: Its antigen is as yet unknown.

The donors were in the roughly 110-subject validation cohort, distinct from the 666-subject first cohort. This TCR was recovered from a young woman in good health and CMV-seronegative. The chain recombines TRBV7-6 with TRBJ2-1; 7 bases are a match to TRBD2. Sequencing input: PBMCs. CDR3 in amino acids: CASAGPGLLTDEQFF. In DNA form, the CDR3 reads TGTGCCAGCGCAGGACCGGGACTACTTACCGATGAGCAGTTCTTC.